The 13 T cell receptor beta chains below come from one sample, sequenced in a study of T cell repertoires in cytomegalovirus infection. TCRdb passed the reads through MiXCR, listing each CDR3 protein once. Altogether about 190,000 distinct CDR3 sequences are present, 7.5% to 10% being singletons, with the ten largest covering roughly 4.8%. Sequencing input: PBMCs. The origin of the receptors is a human donor in good health (CMV status not recorded). Some clones in this sample may be carry-over from other donors' samples.

This clonotype was observed many times. The V call is TRBV28, the J call TRBJ1-5; D gene uncertain. Looked up from germline, CDR1 is MDHEN and CDR2 is SYDVKM. V was cut by 3 bases and J by 0 bases, with 12 bases left in between. This CDR3 is built from 16 residues. Here the CDR3 reads CASSFRPRYSNQPQHF. The CDR3 bases are TGTGCCAGCAGTTTTAGACCGCGATATAGCAATCAGCCCCAGCATTTT.

The table lists this clonotype with many counts. The V and J genes are TRBV7-2 and TRBJ2-3, with TRBD2 matching over 10 bases. CDR3 length equals 16 residues. Germline V gene lookup returns CDR1 SGHTA and CDR2 FQGNSA. Germline trimming cut 8 bases from V and 5 bases from J; bases unmatched to any gene: 13. CDR3 DNA sequence: TGTGCCAGCCGACTTGGTTTAGCGGGAGGTATAGATACGCAGTATTTT. Amino acid sequence: CASRLGLAGGIDTQYF.

This clonotype has more than one count but fewer than ten. This sequence joins TRBV9 and TRBJ2-3, with TRBD2 as a possible D gene (6 bases). Germline V gene sequence: CDR1 SGDLS, CDR2 YYNGEE. This CDR3 has 16 residues. Trimming took 0 bases from V and 3 from J, leaving 14 bases between them. The CDR3 protein is CASSVALGRDTDTQYF. DNA for the CDR3: TGTGCCAGCAGCGTAGCCCTCGGGAGAGATACAGATACGCAGTATTTT.

The CDR3 DNA follows: TGTGCCACCAGCAGATCTAGCGGGATCTACGAGCAGTACTTC. This translates into CATSRSSGIYEQYF. The chain couples TRBV15 to TRBJ2-7, with 9 bases fitting TRBD2. The germline gives CDR1 LNHNV, CDR2 YYDKDF (reference sequence). With V trimmed by 2 bases and J by 3 bases, 2 bases remained unmatched. The CDR3 totals 14 residues.

This rearrangement joins TRBV27 to TRBJ2-4, with TRBD2 matching 13 bases. The germline V gene encodes CDR1 MNHEY and CDR2 SMNVEV (reference sequence). The CDR3 has 15 residues. The trim removed 5 bases at V and 8 bases at J, leaving 6 bases unmatched. CDR3: CASSRTSGRMDIQYF. The CDR3 nucleotides are TGTGCCAGCAGTAGGACTAGCGGGAGAATGGACATTCAGTACTTC.

In this sample, this clonotype turned up many times. The genes are TRBV19 and TRBJ2-7; D not resolved. In germline, CDR1 is LNHDA, CDR2 SQIVND (reference sequence). The CDR3 runs 11 residues. Trimming removed 4 bases at V and 2 bases at J, with 3 bases between. For the CDR3, the DNA is TGTGCCAGTAGTAACACCTACGAGCAGTACTTC. Protein product: CASSNTYEQYF. Filled out from reference TRBV19 and TRBJ2-7, the complete variable domain reads DGGITQSPKYLFRKEGQNVTLSCEQNLNHDAMYWYRQDPGQGLRLIYYSQIVNDFQKGDIAEGYSVSREKKESFPLTVTSAQKNPTAFYLCASSNTYEQYFGPGTRLTVT.

This clonotype was counted many times. CDR3 nucleotide sequence: TGCGCCAGCAGCCAAGATGGGGGCTACACCTTC. Protein product: CASSQDGGYTF. This chain joins TRBV4-1 and TRBJ1-2; no firm D call. This CDR3 region has 11 residues. Per germline, CDR1 MGHRA and CDR2 YSYEKL. Trimming stripped 0 bases from V and 8 bases from J, with 4 bases between.

This clonotype was seen at least ten times. This chain connects TRBV19 to TRBJ1-1; no clear D gene. CDR3 size: 16 residues. V lost 5 bases and J lost 0, with 16 bases in between. Per germline, CDR1 LNHDA and CDR2 SQIVND (reference sequence). This CDR3 reads CASSPIRTRMNTEAFF. The DNA for the CDR3 is TGTGCCAGTAGTCCCATACGAACACGAATGAACACTGAAGCTTTCTTT.

There are a few counts of this clonotype. This chain connects TRBV7-2 to TRBJ2-5, with 7 bases aligning to TRBD1. V shed 2 bases and J 3 bases; nucleotides not matched to a gene: 3. CDR3 length: 14 amino acids. Germline CDR1 SGHTA, CDR2 FQGNSA. CDR3: CASSLNRGEETQYF. For the CDR3, the DNA is TGTGCCAGCAGCTTAAACAGGGGTGAAGAGACCCAGTACTTC.

The chain recombines TRBV6-5 with TRBJ2-1; D may be TRBD2 (6 bases). V lost 5 bases and J lost 6, with 11 bases in between. CDR3 length equals 13 residues. Germline V gene lookup returns CDR1 MNHEY and CDR2 SVGAGI. CDR3 nucleotides: TGTGCCAGCAGTACGGGACTGTCCAATGAGCAGTTCTTC. It translates to CASSTGLSNEQFF.

The sample holds many counts of this clonotype. The chain uses TRBV12-3 or TRBV12-4 and TRBJ2-2; 7 bases are shared with TRBD1. CDR3 length equals 14 residues. After removal of 6 bases from V and 7 bases from J, the junction contained 8 bases not matched to a gene. The chain's CDR3 is CASRQQGFGGELFF. The CDR3 DNA sequence: TGTGCCAGCAGGCAACAGGGGTTCGGCGGGGAGCTGTTTTTT.

This clonotype was detected a few times. The chain employs TRBV10-3 and TRBJ2-3, with 13 positions matching TRBD2. The CDR3 totals 16 residues. V lost 10 bases to trimming and J lost 5 bases; unmatched junction nucleotides: 12. The germline V gene encodes CDR1 ENHRY and CDR2 SYGVKD. For the CDR3, the DNA is TGTGCCACCCTAAGGACTAGCGGGGGACGGGAAGATACGCAGTATTTT. It translates to CATLRTSGGREDTQYF.

This clonotype showed up just a few times. The chain carries TRBV20-1 and TRBJ2-5, with D possibly matching TRBD1 (6 bases). From germline, CDR1 is DFQATT and CDR2 SNEGSKA (reference sequence). The CDR3 runs 15 residues. Trimming removed 2 bases from V and 0 bases from J, with 13 bases in between. Written as DNA, the CDR3 is TGCAGTGCTAGACCGGGGACACGCTACCAAGAGACCCAGTACTTC. It codes for CSARPGTRYQETQYF.